The source of this TCR beta chain is a study of radiation and T cells in renal cell carcinoma. The assay was immunoSEQ multiplex PCR, and TCRdb's table has in-frame clones only and misses some. The sample lists around 180,000 clones, around 90% seen once, with around 10% in the top ten. Trimming pared 5 bases from V and 4 bases from J, leaving 5 bases between. Germline values: CDR1 GTSNPN, CDR2 SVGIG (reference sequence). The CDR3 is 11 amino acids. Time point noted: blood 4 weeks post-SBRT, at nephrectomy. This sample's treatment: 15 Gy SBRT to primary tumor, nephrectomy 4 weeks later. Radiation-treated patients gave blood at baseline, week 2 and week 4.

This clonotype originated in a woman between 50 and 59 years old with renal cell carcinoma. Sequences were derived from blood, sampled from a patient whose treatment included radiotherapy and nephrectomy. This chain uses TRBV30 with TRBJ1-4; D gene uncertain. The CDR3, as DNA: TGTGCCTGGGGGAGTAATGAAAAACTGTTTTTT. Amino acids: CAWGSNEKLFF.